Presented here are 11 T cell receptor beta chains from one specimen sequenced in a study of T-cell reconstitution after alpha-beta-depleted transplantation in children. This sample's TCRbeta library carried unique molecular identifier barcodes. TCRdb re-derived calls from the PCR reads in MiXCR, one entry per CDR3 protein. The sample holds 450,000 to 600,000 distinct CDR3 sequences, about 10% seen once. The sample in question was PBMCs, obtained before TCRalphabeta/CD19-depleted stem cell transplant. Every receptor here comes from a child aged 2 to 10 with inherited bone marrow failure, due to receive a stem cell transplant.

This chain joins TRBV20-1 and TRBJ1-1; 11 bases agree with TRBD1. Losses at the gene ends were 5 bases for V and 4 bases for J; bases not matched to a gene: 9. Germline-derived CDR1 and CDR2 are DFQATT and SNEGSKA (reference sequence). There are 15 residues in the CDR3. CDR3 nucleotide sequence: TGCAGTGCTCGTTGGACAGGGGGCGCCGGCACTGAAGCTTTCTTT. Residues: CSARWTGGAGTEAFF.

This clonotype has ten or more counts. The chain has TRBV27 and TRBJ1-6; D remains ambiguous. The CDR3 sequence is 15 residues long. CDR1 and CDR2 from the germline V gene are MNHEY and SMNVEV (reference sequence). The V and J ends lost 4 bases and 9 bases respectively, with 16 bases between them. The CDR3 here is CASSSLKGQRSPLHF. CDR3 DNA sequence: TGTGCCAGCAGTTCCCTGAAAGGGCAACGTTCACCCCTCCACTTT.

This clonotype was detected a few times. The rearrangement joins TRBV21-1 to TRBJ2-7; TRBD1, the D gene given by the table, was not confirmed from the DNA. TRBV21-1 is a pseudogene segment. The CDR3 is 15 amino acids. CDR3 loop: CASSKGGRACYEQYF. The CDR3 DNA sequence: TGTGCCAGCAGCAAAGGGGGAAGGGCTTGCTACGAGCAGTACTTC.

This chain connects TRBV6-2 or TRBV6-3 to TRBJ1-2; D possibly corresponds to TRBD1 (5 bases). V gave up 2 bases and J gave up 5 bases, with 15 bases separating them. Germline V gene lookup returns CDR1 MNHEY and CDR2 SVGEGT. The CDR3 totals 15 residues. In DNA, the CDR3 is TGTGCCAGCAGTTACGGCACGGGGCTCGGGTATGGCTACACCTTC. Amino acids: CASSYGTGLGYGYTF.

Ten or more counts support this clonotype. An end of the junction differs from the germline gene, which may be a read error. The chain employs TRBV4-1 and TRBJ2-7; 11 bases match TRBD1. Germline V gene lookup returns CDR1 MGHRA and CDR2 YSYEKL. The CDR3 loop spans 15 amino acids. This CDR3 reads CAISQGQGGLYEQYF. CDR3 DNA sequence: TGCGCCATCAGCCAGGGACAGGGGGGACTCTACGAGCAGTACTTC.

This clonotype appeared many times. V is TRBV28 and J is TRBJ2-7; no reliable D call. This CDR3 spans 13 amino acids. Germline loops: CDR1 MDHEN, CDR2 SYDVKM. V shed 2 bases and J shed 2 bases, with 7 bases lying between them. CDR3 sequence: CASSLATAYEQYF. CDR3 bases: TGTGCCAGCAGTTTAGCTACCGCCTACGAGCAGTACTTC.

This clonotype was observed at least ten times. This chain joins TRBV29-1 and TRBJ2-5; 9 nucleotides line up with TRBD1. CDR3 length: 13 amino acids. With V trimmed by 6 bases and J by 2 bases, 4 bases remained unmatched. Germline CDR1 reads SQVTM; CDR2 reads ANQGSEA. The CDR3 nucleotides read TGCAGCGTCCTACAGGGGGCTCAAGAGACCCAGTACTTC. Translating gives CSVLQGAQETQYF.

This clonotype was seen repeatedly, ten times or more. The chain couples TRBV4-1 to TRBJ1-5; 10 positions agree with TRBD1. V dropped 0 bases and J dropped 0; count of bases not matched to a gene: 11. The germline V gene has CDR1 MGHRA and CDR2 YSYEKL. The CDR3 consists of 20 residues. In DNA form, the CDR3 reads TGCGCCAGCAGCCAAGATCGCTCGGGACAGGGGATAAATAGCAATCAGCCCCAGCATTTT. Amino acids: CASSQDRSGQGINSNQPQHF.

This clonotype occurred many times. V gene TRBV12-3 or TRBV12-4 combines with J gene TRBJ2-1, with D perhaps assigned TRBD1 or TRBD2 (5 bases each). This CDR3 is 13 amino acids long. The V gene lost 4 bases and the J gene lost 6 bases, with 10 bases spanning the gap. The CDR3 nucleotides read TGTGCCAGCAGTTATGGGACCCCCAATGAGCAGTTCTTC. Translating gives CASSYGTPNEQFF.

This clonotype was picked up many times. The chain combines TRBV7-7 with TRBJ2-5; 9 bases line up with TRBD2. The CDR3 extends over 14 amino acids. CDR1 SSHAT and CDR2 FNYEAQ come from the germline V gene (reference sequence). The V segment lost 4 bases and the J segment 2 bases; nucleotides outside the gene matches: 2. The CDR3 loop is CASSSSGEQETQYF. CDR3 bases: TGTGCCAGCAGCTCTAGCGGGGAACAAGAGACCCAGTACTTC.

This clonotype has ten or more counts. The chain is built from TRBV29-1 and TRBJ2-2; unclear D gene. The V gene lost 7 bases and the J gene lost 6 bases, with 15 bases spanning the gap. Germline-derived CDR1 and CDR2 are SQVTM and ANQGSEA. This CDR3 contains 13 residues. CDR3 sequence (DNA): TGCAGCGCCGCCAAGGGTTCGTCCGGGGAGCTGTTTTTT. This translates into CSAAKGSSGELFF.